This T cell receptor (beta chain) derives from a study of blood T cell repertoires in COVID-19. Background on the study: Whether acute or convalescent, the COVID-19 samples came from the United States, Italy and Spain. Sources were T cells, B-cell-depleted T cells, or PBMCs; the material itself was cDNA or gDNA.

The table came from immunoSEQ multiplex PCR; TCRdb's copy has only in-frame clones and leaves some out. The table records about 200,000 clones, roughly 88% of them present only once. Seattle's cohort entered during active infection and was followed longitudinally. V shed 6 bases and J 4 bases; nucleotides not matched to a gene: 12. Germline CDR1 and CDR2: SNHLY and FYNNEI. CDR3 size: 16 residues. This sequence joins TRBV2 and TRBJ1-5; 7 nucleotides align to TRBD1. This TCR was sampled from a man in his fifties with COVID-19, enrolled during active disease. The sample taken for sequencing was peripheral blood. For the CDR3, the DNA is TGTGCCAGCAGCCAAGATAGGGGGCCGGGGAATCAGCCCCAGCATTTT. Encoded protein: CASSQDRGPGNQPQHF.